This passage covers 12 T cell receptor beta chains from one sample sequenced in a study of cytomegalovirus exposure and HLA in healthy donors (dated by TCRdb to 2016 to 2017). The library was generated by the immunoSEQ multiplex PCR assay. A mixture of 60 forward primers for TCR Vbeta segments and 13 reverse primers for TCR Jbeta segments was used in the multiplex PCR. The table comes from immuneACCESS by way of TCRdb, which keeps in-frame sequences with V and J called. Part of the clones is missing from these tables; in studies checked, under half for an unresolved V gene and the rest for unknown reasons. The sample table records some 100,000 clones; around 83% of these occur just once. The top ten constitute approximately 1.2% of the sample. The sample comprised PBMCs. Every receptor here comes from a woman aged 18-35 years in good health and CMV-seronegative.

The V and J genes are TRBV4-2 and TRBJ1-6; no clear D gene. The ends were cut back, 3 bases at V and 7 bases at J, with 10 bases in the middle. Germline V gives CDR1 LGHNA, CDR2 YNFKEQ. This CDR3 comprises 14 residues. CDR3: CASSHDGENSPLHF. DNA for the CDR3: TGTGCCAGCAGCCATGACGGGGAAAATTCACCCCTCCACTTT.

This rearrangement joins TRBV5-1 to TRBJ1-2, with 7 positions matching TRBD1. V trimming: 3 bases; J trimming: 4 bases; junction bases outside the gene matches: 12. The CDR3 contains 16 residues. CDR1 is SGHRS, CDR2 YFSETQ, per germline. CDR3 DNA sequence: TGCGCCAGCAGCTCGTCGACAGGGTTTGGGAGCTATGGCTACACCTTC. It specifies CASSSSTGFGSYGYTF.

The gene calls are TRBV19 and TRBJ1-3; tentatively, D is TRBD1 (5 bases). The germline V gene has CDR1 LNHDA and CDR2 SQIVND (reference sequence). The CDR3 length is 14 residues. The V and J ends lost 3 bases and 2 bases respectively, with 8 bases between them. This CDR3 reads CASSIQGTGNTIYF. CDR3 sequence (DNA): TGTGCCAGTAGTATCCAGGGAACTGGAAACACCATATATTTT.

A few counts support this clone. V is TRBV19 and J is TRBJ2-1; 9 bases line up with TRBD1. This CDR3 has 16 residues. V lost 4 bases to trimming and J lost 4 bases; unmatched junction nucleotides: 8. CDR1 is LNHDA and CDR2 is SQIVND in the germline V gene (reference sequence). Here the CDR3 DNA reads TGTGCCAGTAGTAAAACCGGGACAGGGTTATACAATGAGCAGTTCTTC. It yields the protein CASSKTGTGLYNEQFF. The variable domain in full, completed from reference TRBV19 and TRBJ2-1, reads DGGITQSPKYLFRKEGQNVTLSCEQNLNHDAMYWYRQDPGQGLRLIYYSQIVNDFQKGDIAEGYSVSREKKESFPLTVTSAQKNPTAFYLCASSKTGTGLYNEQFFGPGTRLTVL.

The J gene is TRBJ2-3, the V gene TRBV7-2; a possible D gene is TRBD2 (7 bases). V was shortened by 1 base and J by 0 bases, with 11 bases between the two germline ends. The CDR3 is 16 amino acids. Germline V gene sequence: CDR1 SGHTA, CDR2 FQGNSA. CDR3 amino acids: CASSLGGGGSTDTQYF. The CDR3 DNA reads as TGTGCCAGCAGCTTAGGGGGAGGGGGGAGCACAGATACGCAGTATTTT.

The DNA of the CDR3 is TGTGCCAGCAGCAACTACGACAGGGACGGAAATGAGCAGTTCTTC. Residues: CASSNYDRDGNEQFF. This chain joins TRBV7-2 and TRBJ2-1; 7 positions match TRBD1. There are 15 residues in the CDR3. The germline V gene encodes CDR1 SGHTA and CDR2 FQGNSA. V was clipped by 5 bases and J by 7 bases; unmatched bases: 11.

V gene TRBV16 combines with J gene TRBJ1-2; TRBD1 might be the D (6 bases). This CDR3 is built from 14 residues. With 5 bases removed from V and 3 bases from J, the gap between germline ends came to 13 bases. Germline CDR1 KGHSY, CDR2 FQNENV. The DNA for the CDR3 is TGTGCCAGCAGCTATACAGGGATCGACTATGGCTACACCTTC. Its translation: CASSYTGIDYGYTF. Full variable domain (rest looked up from reference TRBV16 and TRBJ1-2): GEEVAQTPKHLVRGEGQKAKLYCAPIKGHSYVFWYQQVLKNEFKFLISFQNENVFDETGMPKERFSAKCLPNSPCSLEIQATKLEDSAVYFCASSYTGIDYGYTFGSGTRLTVV.

V is TRBV6-5 and J is TRBJ2-6; possible D gene TRBD1, 6 bases. CDR3 length: 14 residues. V lost 4 bases to trimming and J lost 8 bases, with 12 bases between them. The germline V gene has CDR1 MNHEY and CDR2 SVGAGI. Here the CDR3 DNA reads TGTGCCAGCAGTTCGCAACAGGGAACCAACGTCCTGACTTTC. It yields the protein CASSSQQGTNVLTF.

Remarks on this clone: It is unclear where the CDR3 begins or ends on the DNA, so no DNA is shown, and the CDR3 is as TCRdb lists it. The genes are TRBV9 and TRBJ1-2; the D call TRBD1 from the table was never checked on the DNA. The CDR3 sequence runs 14 residues, both termini included. Germline assignment: CDR1 SGDLS and CDR2 YYNGEE. The CDR3 sequence is CASSVGVGTGGSTF.

The genes are TRBV27 and TRBJ2-7; a weak D match, TRBD1 (6 bases). This CDR3 contains 14 residues. Germline loops: CDR1 MNHEY, CDR2 SMNVEV (reference sequence). The ends were cut back, 2 bases at V and 2 bases at J, with 10 bases in the middle. DNA for the CDR3: TGTGCCAGCAGTTTAAGCAGGGGTCCCTACGAGCAGTACTTC. Its translation is CASSLSRGPYEQYF.

This clone appeared a few times. V usage is TRBV30 and J usage is TRBJ2-2, with 7 bases fitting TRBD2. The CDR3 totals 14 residues. The trim removed 5 bases at V and 5 bases at J, leaving 8 bases unmatched. Germline values: CDR1 GTSNPN, CDR2 SVGIG (reference sequence). The CDR3 protein is CAWARLATTGELFF. The CDR3 DNA is TGTGCCTGGGCCCGACTAGCCACTACCGGGGAGCTGTTTTTT.

The chain links TRBV4-3 to TRBJ2-1; TRBD1 is a possible D gene (5 bases). Deletions cut 0 bases from V and 4 bases from J, with 10 bases between. CDR3 length: 15 residues. Per the germline V gene, CDR1 is LGHNA and CDR2 is YSLEER. This CDR3 is CASSQDEQAYNEQFF. DNA of the CDR3: TGCGCCAGCAGCCAAGATGAACAGGCTTACAATGAGCAGTTCTTC.